By share, the clone carrying this T cell receptor beta chain ranks as medium-sized (0.01 to 0.1%). Its antigen is not known. Treg sorting used a CD4+CD25+CD127-/low gate. Full-length variable regions came from constant-region reverse primers plus semi-nested Nested Universal Primer A PCR. Each CDR3 protein is one row after TCRdb ran MiXCR on the 5' RACE reads. The sample records approximately 11,000 distinct CDR3 sequences, under 20% being singletons. General study findings and limits: The larger cohort examined one V-J beta rearrangement, not whole repertoires. Tumor Treg TCRs overlapped most with tumor naive CD4+ cells. In terms of TCR gene usage, tumor memory CD4+ T cells clustered together with blood and lymph node memory CD4+ cells, as well as with lymph node naive CD4+ cells.

V lost 0 bases and J lost 0, with 16 bases in between. The germline V gene encodes CDR1 LGHNA and CDR2 YSLEER. The CDR3 loop spans 18 amino acids. The receptor comes from a female donor with breast cancer. The rearrangement joins TRBV4-3 to TRBJ2-3; no reliable D call. Material: Tregs sorted from a lymph node. The CDR3 DNA reads as TGCGCCAGCAGCCAAGATCTGATTTATAGTTCTAGCACAGATACGCAGTATTTT. This encodes CASSQDLIYSSSTDTQYF.